Below, one T cell receptor beta chain is given with its context. Its specificity is not known. Two-round multiplex PCR on genomic DNA was the method by which TCR beta CDR3 was amplified. Primers targeting each individual TRBV and TRBJ gene were applied in first-round PCR. MiXCR, run by TCRdb on the multiplex PCR reads, gives a single entry per CDR3 protein. The table has about 28,000 distinct CDR3 sequences, around 42% seen once; the top ten hold about 16%. This specimen comes from a study of prognosis after radiotherapy for stage I lung cancer. Study information: Stage I non-small cell lung cancer cases were enrolled from 2018 through early 2019. The tumors were adenocarcinoma in approximately twelve patients (squamous cell carcinoma in roughly 7). Whole-study findings and limits: Patients with and without metastases reportedly differed in TRBV and TRBJ gene usage frequencies.

V lost 6 bases to trimming and J lost 8 bases, with 20 bases between them. The CDR3 has 15 amino acids. Per the germline V gene, CDR1 is MNHNS and CDR2 is SASEGT. The material was PBMCs, obtained before or after stereotactic body radiation therapy (not recorded which). The gene calls are TRBV6-1 and TRBJ2-1, with D perhaps TRBD1 (5 bases). The clonotype was recovered from a donor at least 50 years old with non-small cell lung cancer. DNA of the CDR3: TGTGCCAGCAGGCCGATACGCATCGGACACTATGAGCAGTTCTTC. Its protein is CASRPIRIGHYEQFF.